This T cell receptor (beta chain) was found in a study of blood T cells in healthy people across ages. In regard to this clonotype: Its specificity is unknown.

V shed 5 bases and J shed 6 bases, with 16 bases lying between them. Germline V gene data show CDR1 as SGHAT and CDR2 as FQNNGV. The CDR3 spans 14 residues. It was with a sample-barcoded 5' primer and a J-beta primer mix that a second PCR of roughly 6 to 11 cycles was run. Via MiXCR, TCRdb re-called the 5' RACE reads, giving one row per CDR3 protein. The sample holds about a million distinct CDR3 sequences, about 48% seen once. Each donor's blood draw was roughly 10 milliliters of peripheral blood. The study's findings and limits: Older individuals had lower TCR beta diversity per million T cells (the decline was roughly linear).

The sequenced sample consisted of blood. This receptor was identified in a young man in good health. The rearrangement uses TRBV11-2 and TRBJ1-2; maybe TRBD1 (6 bases). In DNA, the CDR3 is TGTGCCAGCAGCCAAGAAACAGGGTTCAATGGCTACACCTTC. The encoded protein is CASSQETGFNGYTF. The complete variable domain, with remaining parts taken from reference TRBV11-2 and TRBJ1-2, reads EAGVAQSPRYKIIEKRQSVAFWCNPISGHATLYWYQQILGQGPKLLIQFQNNGVVDDSQLPKDRFSAERLKGVDSTLKIQPAKLEDSAVYLCASSQETGFNGYTFGSGTRLTVV.